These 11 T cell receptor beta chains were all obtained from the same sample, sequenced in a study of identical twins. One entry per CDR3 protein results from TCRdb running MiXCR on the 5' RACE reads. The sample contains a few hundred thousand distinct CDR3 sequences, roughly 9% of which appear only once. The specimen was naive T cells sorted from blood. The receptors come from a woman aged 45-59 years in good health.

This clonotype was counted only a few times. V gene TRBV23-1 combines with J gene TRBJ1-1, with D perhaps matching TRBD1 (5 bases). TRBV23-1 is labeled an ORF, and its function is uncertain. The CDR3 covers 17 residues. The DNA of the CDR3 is TGCGCAGCAAAGAAGGCCCCCTCAGGGCTGATGAACACTGAAGCTTTCTTT. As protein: CAAKKAPSGLMNTEAFF.

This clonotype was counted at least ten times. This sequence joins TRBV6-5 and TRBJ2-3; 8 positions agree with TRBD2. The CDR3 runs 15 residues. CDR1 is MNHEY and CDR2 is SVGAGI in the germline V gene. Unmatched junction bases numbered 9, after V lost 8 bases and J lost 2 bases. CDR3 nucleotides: TGTGCCAGCTACCAAACTAGCGGTGACACAGATACGCAGTATTTT. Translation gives CASYQTSGDTDTQYF.

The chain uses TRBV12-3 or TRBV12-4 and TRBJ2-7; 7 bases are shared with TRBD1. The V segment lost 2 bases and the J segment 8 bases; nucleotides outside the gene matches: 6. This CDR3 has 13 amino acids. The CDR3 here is CASSLSTGLKQYV. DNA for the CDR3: TGTGCCAGCAGTTTATCGACAGGGTTGAAGCAGTACGTC.

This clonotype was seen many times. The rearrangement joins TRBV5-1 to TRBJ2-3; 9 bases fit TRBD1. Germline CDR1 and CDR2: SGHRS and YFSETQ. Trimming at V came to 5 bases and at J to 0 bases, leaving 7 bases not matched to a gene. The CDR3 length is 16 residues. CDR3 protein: CASRRTGGPSTDTQYF. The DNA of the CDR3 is TGCGCCAGCAGGAGAACAGGGGGCCCAAGCACAGATACGCAGTATTTT.

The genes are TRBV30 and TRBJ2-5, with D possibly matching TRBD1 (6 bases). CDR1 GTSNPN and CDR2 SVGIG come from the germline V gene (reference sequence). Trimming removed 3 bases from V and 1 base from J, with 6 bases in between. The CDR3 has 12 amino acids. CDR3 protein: CAWSRGQETQYF. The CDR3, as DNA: TGTGCCTGGAGCAGGGGCCAAGAGACCCAGTACTTC.

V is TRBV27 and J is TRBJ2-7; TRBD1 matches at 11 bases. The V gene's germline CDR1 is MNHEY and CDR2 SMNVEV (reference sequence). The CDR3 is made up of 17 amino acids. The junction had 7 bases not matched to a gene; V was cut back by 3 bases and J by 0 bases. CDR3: CASSFPDRGRISYEQYV. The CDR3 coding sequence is TGTGCCAGCAGTTTCCCGGACAGGGGGCGTATCTCCTACGAGCAGTACGTC.

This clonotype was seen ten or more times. CDR3 sequence: CASSRGASQANEQFF. In nucleotides, the CDR3 is TGTGCCAGCAGCCGGGGGGCCTCACAGGCCAATGAGCAGTTCTTC. The chain carries TRBV27 and TRBJ2-1; a possible D gene is TRBD2 (7 bases). The germline V gene encodes CDR1 MNHEY and CDR2 SMNVEV (reference sequence). V lost 6 bases and J lost 6, with 18 bases in between. This CDR3 has 15 amino acids.

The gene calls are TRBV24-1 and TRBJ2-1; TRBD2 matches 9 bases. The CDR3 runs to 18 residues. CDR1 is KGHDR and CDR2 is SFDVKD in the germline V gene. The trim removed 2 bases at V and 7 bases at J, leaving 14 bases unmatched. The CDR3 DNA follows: TGTGCCACCAGTGATTACCCCCAGGATAGCGGGAGATCGAATGAGCAGTTCTTC. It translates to CATSDYPQDSGRSNEQFF.

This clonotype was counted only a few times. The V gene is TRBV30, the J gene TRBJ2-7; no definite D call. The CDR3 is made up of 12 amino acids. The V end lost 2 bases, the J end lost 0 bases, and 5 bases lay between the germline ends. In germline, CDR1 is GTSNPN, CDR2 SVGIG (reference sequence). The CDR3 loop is CAWSRNSYEQYF. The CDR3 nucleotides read TGTGCCTGGAGTCGAAACTCCTACGAGCAGTACTTC.

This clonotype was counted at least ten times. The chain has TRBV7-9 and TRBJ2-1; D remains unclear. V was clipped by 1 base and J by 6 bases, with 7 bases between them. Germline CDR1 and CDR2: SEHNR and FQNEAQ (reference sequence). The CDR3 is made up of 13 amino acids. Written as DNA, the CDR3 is TGTGCCAGCAGCTTAGTTGTCCGCAATGAGCAGTTCTTC. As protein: CASSLVVRNEQFF.

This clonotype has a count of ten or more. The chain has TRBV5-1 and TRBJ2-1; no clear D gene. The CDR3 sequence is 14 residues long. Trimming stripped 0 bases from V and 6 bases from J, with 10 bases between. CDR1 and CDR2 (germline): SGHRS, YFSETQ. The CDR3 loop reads CASSLGGRANEQFF. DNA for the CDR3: TGCGCCAGCAGCTTGGGCGGAAGAGCCAATGAGCAGTTCTTC.